This T cell receptor (beta chain) emerged from a study of CD8 T cells in Susac syndrome. With respect to this clonotype: Its target is unknown.

Notes on the study in general: Only a relatively small number of individuals were included in the TCR sequencing and HLA analysis.

The V and J ends lost 3 bases and 3 bases, in that order; junction bases with no gene match: 6. The CDR3 is 15 amino acids. CDR1 is SGHTA, CDR2 FQGTGA, per germline. Random hexamers were used to reverse transcribe roughly 0.45 to 1 ug of RNA. By means of immunoSEQ multiplex PCR, TCR beta CDR3 spanning 54 Vbeta and 13 Jbeta underwent amplification. A single record per CDR3 protein comes from TCRdb applying MiXCR to the immunoSEQ multiplex PCR reads. Of some 300,000 distinct CDR3 sequences detected, 75% to 85% appear once; the ten largest clones hold roughly 0.22%. The authors sequenced TCR beta from blood CD8+ and CD4+ T cells. FACS was used to enrich TEMRA cells, whereas the CD8+ and CD4+ T cells were obtained by negative isolation.

This chain joins TRBV7-3 and TRBJ2-7; the match to TRBD2 covers 9 bases. The source of this sequence is a human donor with multiple sclerosis. Sequencing was carried out using CD8+ T cells from PBMCs. CDR3 amino acids: CASSLIAGEGYEQYF. The CDR3 nucleotides read TGTGCCAGCAGCTTGATAGCGGGAGAGGGCTACGAGCAGTACTTC.